What follows describes a single TCR beta chain. This entry comes from a study of blood T cell repertoires in COVID-19. Germline V gene sequence: CDR1 MNHEY, CDR2 SVGEGT. The length of the CDR3 is 15 residues. V lost 5 bases and J lost 4; bases outside the gene matches: 10. Measured with immunoSEQ multiplex PCR; TCRdb has only the in-frame clones, and not every one. The table lists approximately 270,000 clones, 70% to 90% of them singletons. The source of this sequence is an elderly man with acute or convalescent COVID-19. This rearrangement joins TRBV6-2 or TRBV6-3 to TRBJ2-5, with 7 bases identical to TRBD1. The sequenced material came from peripheral blood. Here the CDR3 DNA reads TGTGCCAGCAGTAATAACAGGGGACCCTCAGAGACCCAGTACTTC. Protein: CASSNNRGPSETQYF.